Presented here are 14 T cell receptor beta chains from one specimen sequenced in a study of blood T cell repertoires in COVID-19. Produced via immunoSEQ multiplex PCR; TCRdb's table is partial and in-frame only. Of 55,000 to 85,000 clones listed, over 70% are singletons. Sequences were obtained from peripheral blood. The receptor source for this set is a man aged 60 to 75 with acute or convalescent COVID-19.

The genes are TRBV5-1 and TRBJ2-1, with D maybe TRBD1 (5 bases). The V gene lost 3 bases and the J gene lost 8 bases, with 12 bases spanning the gap. Germline CDR1 is SGHRS and CDR2 is YFSETQ. CDR3 length equals 13 residues. This chain's CDR3 is CASSSTVKDEQFF. As DNA, the CDR3 is TGCGCCAGCAGCTCGACAGTTAAGGATGAGCAGTTCTTC. The whole variable domain, filled in from reference TRBV5-1 and TRBJ2-1, reads KAGVTQTPRYLIKTRGQQVTLSCSPISGHRSVSWYQQTPGQGLQFLFEYFSETQRNKGNFPGRFSGRQFSNSRSEMNVSTLELGDSALYLCASSSTVKDEQFFGPGTRLTVL.

The chain is built from TRBV6-5 and TRBJ2-5, with TRBD2 identical over 10 bases. This CDR3 spans 13 amino acids. Germline CDR1 and CDR2: MNHEY and SVGAGI. The trim removed 6 bases at V and 4 bases at J, leaving 2 bases unmatched. CDR3 loop: CASRSSGGETQYF. As DNA, the CDR3 is TGTGCCAGCAGATCTAGCGGGGGAGAGACCCAGTACTTC.

J is TRBJ1-1 and V is TRBV3-1 (or the pseudogene TRBV3-2); TRBD1 matches at 8 bases. V shed 2 bases, J shed 7 bases, and the junction held 9 bases outside the gene matches. The germline V gene encodes CDR1 LGHDT and CDR2 YNNKEL (reference sequence). The CDR3 spans 15 residues. The CDR3 DNA is TGTGCCAGCAGCCAAAGTCGAGACAGGGGTGGTGAAGCTTTCTTT. It translates to CASSQSRDRGGEAFF.

The V and J genes are TRBV18 and TRBJ2-1, with TRBD1 matching 8 bases. Germline loops: CDR1 KGHSH, CDR2 LQKENI. The CDR3 runs to 15 residues. The V gene end was trimmed by 3 bases and the J gene end by 7 bases; junction bases not matched to a gene: 8. CDR3: CASSPLQGEDNEQFF. The CDR3 DNA is TGTGCCAGCTCACCGTTACAGGGGGAGGATAATGAGCAGTTCTTC.

At least ten counts were recorded for this clone. This sequence joins TRBV5-1 and TRBJ2-1; 7 nucleotides line up with TRBD1. The V and J ends lost 5 bases and 6 bases, in that order; junction bases with no gene match: 8. The CDR3 loop spans 14 amino acids. Germline CDR1 SGHRS, CDR2 YFSETQ. CDR3 in DNA: TGCGCCAGCAGGATAGACAGGGAATCCAATGAGCAGTTCTTC. Translating gives CASRIDRESNEQFF.

This sequence joins TRBV7-3 and TRBJ1-4; 10 bases are a match to TRBD1. The germline CDR1 and CDR2 sequences are SGHTA and FQGTGA. The CDR3 is made up of 13 amino acids. J gave up 8 bases and V 5 bases, and 2 bases lay outside the gene matches. The CDR3 loop is CASSQTGGEKLFF. The CDR3 DNA follows: TGTGCCAGCAGCCAGACAGGGGGCGAAAAACTGTTTTTT.

This clone was detected only a few times. The chain is built from TRBV6-1 and TRBJ2-7; TRBD2 is a possible D gene (5 bases). The CDR3 loop spans 14 amino acids. The V and J ends lost 2 bases and 3 bases respectively, with 11 bases between them. Per the germline V gene, CDR1 is MNHNS and CDR2 is SASEGT. CDR3 in amino acids: CASSESWGDYEQYF. The CDR3 DNA reads TGTGCCAGCAGTGAAAGCTGGGGAGACTACGAGCAGTACTTC.

The chain couples TRBV18 to TRBJ2-5, with 8 positions matching TRBD1. CDR3 length equals 16 residues. The V segment lost 1 base and the J segment 5 bases; nucleotides outside the gene matches: 9. Germline V lookup: CDR1 KGHSH, CDR2 LQKENI. The CDR3 region has the DNA TGTGCCAGCTCACCACGGGGCAGGGGGCGACGGGAGACCCAGTACTTC. Amino acids: CASSPRGRGRRETQYF.

The count of this clone is one. The chain carries TRBV5-3 and TRBJ1-5; 7 positions agree with TRBD1. TRBV5-3 is designated an ORF whose function remains uncertain. The length of the CDR3 is 19 residues. Losses at the gene ends were 3 bases for V and 4 bases for J; bases not matched to a gene: 19. The CDR3 sequence is CARSWNDRAVLEGNQPQHF. For the CDR3, the DNA is TGTGCCAGAAGCTGGAACGACAGGGCCGTCCTAGAGGGAAATCAGCCCCAGCATTTT.

This chain connects TRBV18 to TRBJ2-2, with D maybe TRBD2 (5 bases). CDR1 and CDR2 from the germline V gene are KGHSH and LQKENI. The CDR3 contains 15 residues. V was shortened by 1 base and J by 4 bases, with 10 bases between the two germline ends. CDR3 nucleotide sequence: TGTGCCAGCTCACCACGAGGGCAAAGCACCGGGGAGCTGTTTTTT. It codes for CASSPRGQSTGELFF.

The chain combines TRBV7-8 with TRBJ2-5; possible D gene TRBD1, 5 bases. CDR3 length equals 14 residues. Per germline, CDR1 SGHVS and CDR2 FQNEAQ. V was pared by 4 bases and J by 1 base, with 10 bases between. CDR3 bases: TGTGCCAGCAGCTCCCGACAGACCCAAGAGACCCAGTACTTC. It codes for CASSSRQTQETQYF.

The rearrangement joins TRBV6-4 to TRBJ2-5, with D possibly matching TRBD1 (6 bases). The CDR3 is 13 amino acids. V was clipped by 9 bases and J by 1 base, with 12 bases between them. Germline V gene sequence: CDR1 MRHNA, CDR2 SNTAGT. The CDR3 loop reads CARATGPQETQYF. Here the CDR3 DNA reads TGTGCCAGGGCTACAGGGCCCCAAGAGACCCAGTACTTC.

This clone showed up just once. This chain links TRBV6-6 with TRBJ1-4; D may be TRBD1 (5 bases). The CDR3 loop spans 16 amino acids. Between the trimmed V and J ends, which lost 2 bases and 0 bases, there was a span of 10 bases. Germline CDR1 and CDR2: MNHNY and SVGAGI (reference sequence). The CDR3 bases are TGTGCCAGCAGTTACCCGACAGCCTCAACTAATGAAAAACTGTTTTTT. It encodes CASSYPTASTNEKLFF.

V usage is TRBV3-1 (or the pseudogene TRBV3-2) and J usage is TRBJ2-3, with 10 bases fitting TRBD2. Unmatched junction bases numbered 5, after V lost 3 bases and J lost 5 bases. There are 15 residues in the CDR3. Germline CDR1 LGHDT, CDR2 YNNKEL (reference sequence). The CDR3 DNA is TGTGCCAGCAGCCAGGGAGCGGGGGGGGGAGATACGCAGTATTTT. Amino acids: CASSQGAGGGDTQYF.